These 10 T cell receptor beta chains share one sample of origin, sequenced in a study of control samples from healthy donors and cancer patients. The table came from immunoSEQ multiplex PCR; TCRdb's copy has only in-frame clones and leaves some out. The sample lists some 200,000 clones; 90% to 95% were seen once. Material for sequencing was blood. The source is a young man in good health.

There are a few counts of this clone. The V gene is TRBV3-1 (or the pseudogene TRBV3-2), the J gene TRBJ2-7, with TRBD1 matching over 7 bases. Germline-derived CDR1 and CDR2 are LGHDT and YNNKEL (reference sequence). The CDR3 spans 16 residues. J was trimmed by 6 bases and V by 4 bases; bases with no gene match: 15. The CDR3 here is CASSRFNTGASGEQYF. DNA for the CDR3: TGTGCCAGCAGCCGATTTAATACAGGGGCTTCTGGCGAGCAGTACTTC.

The rearrangement uses TRBV5-1 and TRBJ2-1; tentative D call: TRBD2 (7 bases). Germline V gives CDR1 SGHRS, CDR2 YFSETQ. The CDR3 covers 13 residues. Trimming cost V 4 bases and J 5 bases, with 10 bases left between them. CDR3 loop: CASSRGANNEQFF. The CDR3, as DNA: TGCGCCAGCAGCCGGGGGGCTAACAATGAGCAGTTCTTC.

J is TRBJ1-2 and V is TRBV28; 7 bases are a match to TRBD1. The ends lost 7 bases at V and 5 bases at J; junction bases unmatched: 4. Per the germline V gene, CDR1 is MDHEN and CDR2 is SYDVKM. This CDR3 is 12 amino acids long. The CDR3 is CASIGTDYGYTF. The CDR3 bases are TGTGCCAGCATCGGGACAGATTATGGCTACACCTTC.

This chain uses TRBV29-1 with TRBJ1-2; D unresolved. This CDR3 has 13 residues. Trimming cost V 5 bases and J 4 bases, with 14 bases left between them. Germline CDR1 is SQVTM and CDR2 is ANQGSEA. The CDR3 DNA reads TGCAGCGTTTGGGGTTCCGAGAGCTATGGCTACACCTTC. This sequence encodes CSVWGSESYGYTF.

The chain employs TRBV9 and TRBJ1-3; D call uncertain. The CDR3 is made up of 15 amino acids. Deletions cut 0 bases from V and 1 base from J, with 8 bases between. The V gene's germline CDR1 is SGDLS and CDR2 YYNGEE. CDR3 bases: TGTGCCAGCAGCGTAGCCCCCATTTCTGGAAACACCATATATTTT. This codes for CASSVAPISGNTIYF.

The chain is built from TRBV4-1 and TRBJ1-6; no definite D call. The CDR3 sequence is 13 residues long. Germline assignment: CDR1 MGHRA and CDR2 YSYEKL. The germline V and J ends were trimmed by 1 base and 8 bases, with 6 bases remaining between them. CDR3 amino acids: CASSQARDSPLHF. As DNA, the CDR3 is TGCGCCAGCAGCCAAGCACGAGATTCACCCCTCCACTTT.

The V gene is TRBV28, the J gene TRBJ1-4, with D hard to call. V shed 1 base and J shed 8 bases, with 14 bases lying between them. CDR1 is MDHEN, CDR2 SYDVKM, per germline. This CDR3 comprises 15 residues. The CDR3 sequence: CASSLSFGMGEKLFF. The CDR3 DNA follows: TGTGCCAGCAGTTTATCCTTCGGGATGGGAGAAAAACTGTTTTTT.

The chain employs TRBV6-1 and TRBJ2-7, with unresolved D. The V end lost 1 base, the J end lost 5 bases, and 9 bases lay between the germline ends. Germline assignment: CDR1 MNHNS and CDR2 SASEGT. The CDR3 has 13 amino acids. CDR3 amino acids: CASSEGSSHEQYF. CDR3 nucleotide sequence: TGTGCCAGCAGTGAAGGAAGCAGTCACGAGCAGTACTTC.

The rearrangement links TRBV30 to TRBJ1-6; 8 bases are shared with TRBD1. Germline trimming cut 5 bases from V and 6 bases from J; bases unmatched to any gene: 6. The CDR3 is made up of 14 amino acids. Germline V lookup: CDR1 GTSNPN, CDR2 SVGIG (reference sequence). CDR3 nucleotide sequence: TGTGCCTGGCGGGGACAGGTTCTTAATTCACCCCTCCACTTT. This encodes CAWRGQVLNSPLHF.

For this clone: Other nucleotide sequences in the sample specify the same CDR3. The rearrangement joins TRBV3-1 (or the pseudogene TRBV3-2) to TRBJ1-1; 9 bases line up with TRBD1. The length of the CDR3 is 15 residues. The germline CDR1 and CDR2 sequences are LGHDT and YNNKEL (reference sequence). J lost 1 base, V lost 5 bases, and 5 bases had no gene match. CDR3 sequence reads: CASSGSDRGNTEAFF. The DNA for the CDR3 is TGTGCCAGCAGCGGATCGGACAGGGGGAACACTGAAGCTTTCTTT.